This T cell receptor beta chain was recovered during a study of CD8+ T cells in alopecia areata. Extraction and reverse transcription of RNA yielded cDNA as the sequencing template. Produced via immunoSEQ multiplex PCR; TCRdb's table is partial and in-frame only. This sample has some 120,000 clones; approximately 53% occur once, and the top ten carry 4.5% to 5.5%. Trimming pared 6 bases from V and 0 bases from J, leaving 15 bases between. Germline V gene data show CDR1 as SGHDT and CDR2 as YYEEEE. The CDR3 is made up of 16 amino acids. The sample holds a few counts of this clone. Peripheral blood and lesional scalp punch biopsies came from alopecia areata patients. PBMCs were stained for CD3, CD4 and CD8, and CD4+ and CD8+ T cells were sorted.

The TCR sequence derives from a human donor with alopecia areata. The material sequenced was CD4+ T cells sorted from blood, taken at week 0. The rearrangement links TRBV5-6 to TRBJ2-2; TRBD2 might be the D (6 bases). The CDR3 here is CASTPRKRANTGELFF. The CDR3 DNA reads TGTGCCAGCACCCCCCGCAAGCGGGCGAACACCGGGGAGCTGTTTTTT.